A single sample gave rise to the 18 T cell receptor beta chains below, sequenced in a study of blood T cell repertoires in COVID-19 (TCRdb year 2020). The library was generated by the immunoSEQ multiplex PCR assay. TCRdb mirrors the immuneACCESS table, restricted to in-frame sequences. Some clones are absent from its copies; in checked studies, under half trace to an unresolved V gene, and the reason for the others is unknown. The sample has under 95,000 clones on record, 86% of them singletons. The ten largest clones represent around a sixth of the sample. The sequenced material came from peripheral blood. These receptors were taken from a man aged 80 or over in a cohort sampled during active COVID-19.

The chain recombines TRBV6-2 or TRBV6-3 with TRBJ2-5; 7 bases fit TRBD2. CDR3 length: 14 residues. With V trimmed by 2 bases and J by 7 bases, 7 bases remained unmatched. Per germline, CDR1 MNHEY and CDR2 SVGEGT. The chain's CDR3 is CASSYGDYGGTQYF. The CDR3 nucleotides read TGTGCCAGCAGTTACGGGGACTACGGGGGGACCCAGTACTTC.

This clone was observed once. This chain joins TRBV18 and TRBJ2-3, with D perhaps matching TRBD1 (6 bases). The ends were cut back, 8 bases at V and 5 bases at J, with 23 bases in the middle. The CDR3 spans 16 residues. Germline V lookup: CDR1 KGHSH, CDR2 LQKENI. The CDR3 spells CASLLILAGVKDTQYF. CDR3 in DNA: TGTGCCAGCCTCCTAATCTTGGCAGGGGTTAAAGATACGCAGTATTTT. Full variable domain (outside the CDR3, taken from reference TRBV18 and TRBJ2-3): NAGVMQNPRHLVRRRGQEARLRCSPMKGHSHVYWYRQLPEEGLKFMVYLQKENIIDESGMPKERFSAEFPKEGPSILRIQQVVRGDSAAYFCASLLILAGVKDTQYFGPGTRLTVL.

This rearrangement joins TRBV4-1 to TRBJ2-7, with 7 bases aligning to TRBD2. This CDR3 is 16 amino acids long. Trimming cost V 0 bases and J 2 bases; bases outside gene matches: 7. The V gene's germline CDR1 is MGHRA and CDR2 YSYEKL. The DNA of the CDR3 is TGCGCCAGCAGCCAAGAAGTCGGGGGGAGGGCCTACGAGCAGTACTTC. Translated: CASSQEVGGRAYEQYF.

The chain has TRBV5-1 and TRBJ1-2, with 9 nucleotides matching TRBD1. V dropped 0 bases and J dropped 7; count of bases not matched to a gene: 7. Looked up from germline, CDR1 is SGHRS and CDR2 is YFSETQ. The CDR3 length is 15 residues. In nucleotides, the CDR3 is TGCGCCAGCAGCTTGGCCGGGACAGGGATGTCTGGCTACACCTTC. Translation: CASSLAGTGMSGYTF.

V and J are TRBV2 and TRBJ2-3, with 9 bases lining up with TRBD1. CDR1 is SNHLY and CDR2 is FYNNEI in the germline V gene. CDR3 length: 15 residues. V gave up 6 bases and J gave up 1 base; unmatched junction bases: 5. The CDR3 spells CASRERTGGTDTQYF. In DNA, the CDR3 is TGTGCCAGCAGAGAACGGACAGGGGGCACAGATACGCAGTATTTT.

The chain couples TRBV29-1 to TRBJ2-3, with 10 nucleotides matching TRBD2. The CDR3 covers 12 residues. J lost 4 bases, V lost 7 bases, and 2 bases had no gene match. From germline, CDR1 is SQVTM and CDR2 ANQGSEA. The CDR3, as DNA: TGCAGCGGGACTAGCGGAGCAGATACGCAGTATTTT. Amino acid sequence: CSGTSGADTQYF.

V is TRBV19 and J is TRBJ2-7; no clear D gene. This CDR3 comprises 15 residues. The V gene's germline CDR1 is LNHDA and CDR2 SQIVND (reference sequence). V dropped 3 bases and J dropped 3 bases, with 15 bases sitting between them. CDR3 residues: CASSIVSGSLYEQYF. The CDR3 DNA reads TGTGCCAGTAGTATTGTGTCCGGGTCTCTCTACGAGCAGTACTTC.

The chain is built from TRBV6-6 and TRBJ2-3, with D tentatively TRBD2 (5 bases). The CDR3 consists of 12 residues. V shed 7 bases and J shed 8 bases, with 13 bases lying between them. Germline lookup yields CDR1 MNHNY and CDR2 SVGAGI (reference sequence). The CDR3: CASTSEGGTQYF. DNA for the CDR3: TGTGCCAGCACCTCAGAGGGTGGTACGCAGTATTTT.

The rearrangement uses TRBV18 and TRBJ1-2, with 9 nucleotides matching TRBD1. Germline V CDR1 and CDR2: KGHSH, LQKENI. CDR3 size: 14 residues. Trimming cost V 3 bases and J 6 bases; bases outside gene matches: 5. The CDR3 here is CASSPRDRADGYTF. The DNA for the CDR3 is TGTGCCAGCTCACCTCGGGACAGGGCGGATGGCTACACCTTC.

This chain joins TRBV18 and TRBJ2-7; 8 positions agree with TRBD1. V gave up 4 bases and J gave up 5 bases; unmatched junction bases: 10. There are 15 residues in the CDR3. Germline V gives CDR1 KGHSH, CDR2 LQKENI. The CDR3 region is CASSQNGQGRNEQYF. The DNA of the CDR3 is TGTGCCAGCTCACAAAACGGACAGGGAAGGAACGAGCAGTACTTC.

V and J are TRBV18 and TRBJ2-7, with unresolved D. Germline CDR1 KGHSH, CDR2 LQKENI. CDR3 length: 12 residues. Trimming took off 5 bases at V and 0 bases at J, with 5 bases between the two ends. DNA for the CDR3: TGTGCCAGCTCAGTCAACTCCTACGAGCAGTACGTC. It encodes CASSVNSYEQYV.

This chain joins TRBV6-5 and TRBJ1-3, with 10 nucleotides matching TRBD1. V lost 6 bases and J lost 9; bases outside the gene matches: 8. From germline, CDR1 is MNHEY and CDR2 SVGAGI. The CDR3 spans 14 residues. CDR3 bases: TGTGCCAGCAGCGCTTCGGGACAGGGGCTCACCATATATTTT. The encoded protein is CASSASGQGLTIYF.

CDR3 loop: CATSDSGQGTDTQYF. The CDR3 region has the DNA TGTGCCACCAGTGACTCCGGACAGGGTACAGATACGCAGTATTTT. V usage is TRBV24-1 and J usage is TRBJ2-3, with 8 bases aligning to TRBD1. V gave up 4 bases and J gave up 3 bases; unmatched junction bases: 5. The CDR3 totals 15 residues. Germline CDR1 and CDR2: KGHDR and SFDVKD.

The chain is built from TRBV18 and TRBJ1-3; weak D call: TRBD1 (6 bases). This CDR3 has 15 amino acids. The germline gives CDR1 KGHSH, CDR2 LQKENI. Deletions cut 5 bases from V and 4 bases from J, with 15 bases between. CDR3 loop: CASSSRQDTGNTIYF. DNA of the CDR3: TGTGCCAGCTCATCGAGACAGGATACAGGAAACACCATATATTTT. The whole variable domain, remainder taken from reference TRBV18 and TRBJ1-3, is NAGVMQNPRHLVRRRGQEARLRCSPMKGHSHVYWYRQLPEEGLKFMVYLQKENIIDESGMPKERFSAEFPKEGPSILRIQQVVRGDSAAYFCASSSRQDTGNTIYFGEGSWLTVV.

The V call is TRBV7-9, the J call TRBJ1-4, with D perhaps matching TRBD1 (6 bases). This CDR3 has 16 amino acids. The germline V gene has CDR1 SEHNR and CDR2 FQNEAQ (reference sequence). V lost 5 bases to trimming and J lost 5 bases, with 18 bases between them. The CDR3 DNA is TGTGCCAGCAGCAAAGGGGGAGGACAAGCGAATGAAAAACTGTTTTTT. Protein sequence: CASSKGGGQANEKLFF.

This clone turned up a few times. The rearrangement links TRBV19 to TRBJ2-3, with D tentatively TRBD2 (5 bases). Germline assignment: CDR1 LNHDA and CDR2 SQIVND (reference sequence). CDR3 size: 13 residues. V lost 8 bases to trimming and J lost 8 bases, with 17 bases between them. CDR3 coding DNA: TGTGCCAGTCTGGCGGGCCCCGGAGGTACGCAGTATTTT. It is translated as CASLAGPGGTQYF.

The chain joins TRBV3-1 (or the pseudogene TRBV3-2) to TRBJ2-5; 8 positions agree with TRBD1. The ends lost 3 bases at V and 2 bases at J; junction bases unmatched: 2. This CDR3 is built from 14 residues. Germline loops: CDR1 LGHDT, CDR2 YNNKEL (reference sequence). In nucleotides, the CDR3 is TGTGCCAGCAGCCAGTGGGACAGGCAAGAGACCCAGTACTTC. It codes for CASSQWDRQETQYF.

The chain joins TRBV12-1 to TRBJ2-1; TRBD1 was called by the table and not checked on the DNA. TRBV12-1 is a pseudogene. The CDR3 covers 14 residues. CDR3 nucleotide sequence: TGTGCCAGCAGCTTTTTCGGGACAGGCGGTGAGCAGTTCTTC. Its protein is CASSFFGTGGEQFF.